This T cell receptor (beta chain) was profiled in a study of blood T cell repertoires in COVID-19 (dated by TCRdb to 2018 to 2020). For context, the study as a whole: Collaborator samples came from the United States, Italy and Spain and covered acute and convalescent phases of COVID-19. The prospective study material was composed of cDNA or gDNA derived from T cells, B-cell-depleted T cells, or PBMCs. The dataset comprised deeply sampled blood TCRbeta repertoires from subjects exposed to, actively infected with, or recovered from COVID-19. The repertoires were released in a freely available public database meant as a resource for research on the immune response to SARS-CoV-2. The samples were drawn from the first 160 participants of the ongoing ImmuneRACE study and from 950 to 1,500 subjects provided by 6 global collaborators. A de-identified subject ID, COVID-19 status, age in years and sex were almost always included in the sample metadata. Where available, HLA class I and class II types were taken from metadata supplied by the sample provider and were not determined by assay-based typing. The study at large found these results: How much clinical and demographic metadata was included differed by source and by participant, and the metadata was provided uncurated.

This clone was recorded only once. Its target antigen remains unknown. It has no much larger one-base neighbor in the sample; base qualities were not kept. Trimming removed 2 bases from V and 8 bases from J, leaving 15 bases between the germline ends. Measured from the cysteine to the phenylalanine, the CDR3 is 15 residues long. The DNA shown is the 45-base CDR3, in frame from base 1. CDR1 and CDR2 are drawn from the germline V gene: MNHEY, SVGAGI. Whole blood was collected in K2EDTA tubes by collaborating institutions according to the institutions' own protocols. For TCRbeta analysis, collaborators shipped samples in one of three forms: frozen whole blood, isolated PBMCs, or DNA extracted from either of those sample types. TCRbeta CDR3 regions were amplified from genomic DNA by means of the immunoSEQ Assay, a bias-controlled multiplex PCR. As for the authors' bioinformatics: The number of nucleated cells in each sample was estimated from the amplification of reference gene primers within the assay. Sequence reads were collapsed and filtered to measure the absolute abundance of every unique TCRbeta CDR3 rearrangement. For each sample, productive Simpson clonality was calculated as the square root of Simpson's diversity index across productive rearrangements. Here the immuneACCESS table is served through TCRdb, limited to in-frame sequences with V and J called. Missing clones are a known gap in these copies; in checked studies unresolved V genes cover under half, and the rest lacks a known reason. V and J calls and clone size are those listed in that table; D and trimming were worked out from the DNA. The table for this sample lists 150,000 to 200,000 clones; roughly 88% of them were counted only once. The biggest ten clones account for approximately 2.9% of the sample.

The TCR comes from a woman aged 55-70 years with acute or convalescent COVID-19. The chain employs TRBV6-5 and TRBJ1-4; TRBD1 could be the D gene, as 6 bases match. What was sequenced was peripheral blood. The CDR3 has the sequence CASSYLGGTQEKLFF. The DNA sequence is as follows: TGTGCCAGCAGTTACCTCGGGGGGACACAAGAAAAACTGTTTTTT.